The present T cell receptor beta chain was sequenced within a study of T cell responses to AZD1222 COVID-19 vaccine. Study-level points and caveats: Only a handful of AZD1222 recipients, roughly six in all, had baseline seropositivity. Nearly half of spike-specific TCRs reportedly target variant regions that are unmutated in the B.1.351 and B.1.1.7 variants. All repertoire sampling was performed exclusively after the peak T cell response. Spike was spanned by vaccine-associated CD4 TCRs, with dominance at 160-218 and 743-854.

In regard to this clone: Antigen unknown.

Profiling relied on immunoSEQ multiplex PCR, and the TCRdb table lists in-frame clones only, not all of them. The table lists over 60,000 clones, 75% to 85% of them singletons, with 11% to 15% in the top ten. The germline V gene has CDR1 LGHDT and CDR2 YNNKEL (reference sequence). This CDR3 has 14 residues. Germline trimming cut 1 base from V and 2 bases from J; bases unmatched to any gene: 0. The chain has TRBV3-1 (or the pseudogene TRBV3-2) and TRBJ2-5; 8 bases are a match to TRBD1. The sequences come from peripheral blood, collected 28 days after the second AZD1222 dose. The clonotype comes from an adult who received the AZD1222 COVID-19 vaccine. The CDR3 nucleotides read TGTGCCAGCAGCCAAGGGGACAGGCAAGAGACCCAGTACTTC. It yields the protein CASSQGDRQETQYF.